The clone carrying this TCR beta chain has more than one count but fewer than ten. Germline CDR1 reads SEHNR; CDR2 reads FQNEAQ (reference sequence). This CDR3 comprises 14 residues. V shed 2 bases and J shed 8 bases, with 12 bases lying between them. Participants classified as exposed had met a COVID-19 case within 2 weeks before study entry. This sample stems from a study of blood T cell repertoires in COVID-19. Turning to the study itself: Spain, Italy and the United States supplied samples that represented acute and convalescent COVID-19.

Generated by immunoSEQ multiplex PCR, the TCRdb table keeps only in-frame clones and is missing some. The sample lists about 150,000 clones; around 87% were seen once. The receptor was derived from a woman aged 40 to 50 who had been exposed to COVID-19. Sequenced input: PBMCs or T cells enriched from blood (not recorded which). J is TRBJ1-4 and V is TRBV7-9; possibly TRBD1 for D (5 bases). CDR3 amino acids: CASSLQGLGEKLFF. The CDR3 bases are TGTGCCAGCAGCTTACAGGGATTGGGAGAAAAACTGTTTTTT.